This TCR beta chain was sequenced during a study of T cell clusters in autoimmune cytopenias. Some 38,000 genome equivalents of blood DNA were amplified for TRB. One tube held mixed TRB-A and TRB-B primer pools for touch-down PCR. TCRdb reprocessed the multiplex PCR reads and reports one entry per CDR3 protein, with no DNA. The sample includes 450 to 550 distinct CDR3 sequences. According to its frequency, this clonotype is medium-sized (0.01 to 0.1%). Its antigen is undetermined. Study conclusions and caveats: TRB repertoire shifts in secondary cytopenia and chronic lymphocytic leukemia mostly reflected lymphoma, not autoimmunity. Comparing secondary cytopenia with chronic lymphocytic leukemia showed no cluster-lack signature, apparently masked by lymphoma repertoire. Exclusive TRB clusters were about 2.9-fold more numerous in healthy donors than in active autoimmune hepatitis. Physiological T cell clusters of healthy donors were apparently absent in primary autoimmune cytopenia patients.

The specimen was peripheral blood. This TCR was sampled from a human donor with an autoimmune cytopenia or autoimmune hepatitis (not recorded which).

The CDR3 region is CASSLAGGRRSYNSPLHF. This rearrangement joins TRBV5-4 to TRBJ1-6; no DNA is available, so the TRBD1 call from TCRdb remains unchecked. This CDR3 comprises 18 residues. Per the germline V gene, CDR1 is SGHNT and CDR2 is YYREEE (reference sequence).